The clone carrying this T cell receptor beta chain showed up just a few times. Antigen unknown. The CDR3 contains 17 residues. Germline CDR1 reads SEHNR; CDR2 reads FQNEAQ (reference sequence). Trimming removed 3 bases from V and 9 bases from J; junction bases left unmatched: 13. The data were obtained in a study of T-cell reconstitution after alpha-beta-depleted transplantation in children. Study findings and constraints: Several hundred rapidly expanded clones from non-depleted graft cells reportedly supplied alpha-beta T cells about two months post-transplant.

Unique molecular identifiers were built into the TCRbeta library. TCRdb reprocessed the PCR reads via MiXCR and lists one record per CDR3 protein. The sample has about 590,000 distinct CDR3 sequences, over 10% seen once. The clonotype was recovered from a male patient under 18 who had a stem cell transplant for acute myeloid leukemia, so the T cells may come from the graft donor. The chain uses TRBV7-9 and TRBJ1-6; 8 bases map to TRBD1. The sample in question was PBMCs, mostly from graft donor cells, obtained 360 days after TCRalphabeta/CD19-depleted stem cell transplant. In DNA, the CDR3 is TGTGCCAGCAGCTTCCCGACGCGGACAGGGATAAGTTCACCCCTCCACTTT. It is translated as CASSFPTRTGISSPLHF.